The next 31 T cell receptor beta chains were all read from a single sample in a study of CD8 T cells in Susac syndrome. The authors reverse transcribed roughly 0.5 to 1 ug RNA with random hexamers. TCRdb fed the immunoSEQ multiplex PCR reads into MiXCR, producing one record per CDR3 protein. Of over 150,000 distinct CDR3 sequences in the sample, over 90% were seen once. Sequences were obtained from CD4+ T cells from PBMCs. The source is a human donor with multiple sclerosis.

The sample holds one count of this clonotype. The CDR3 nucleotides are TGTGCCAGCAGTTTGGCGGGTTTTTTCACAGATACGCAGTATTTT. This codes for CASSLAGFFTDTQYF. The chain employs TRBV12-3 or TRBV12-4 and TRBJ2-3, with D perhaps TRBD2 (5 bases). V was clipped by 3 bases and J by 2 bases, with 12 bases between them. The CDR3 has 15 residues.

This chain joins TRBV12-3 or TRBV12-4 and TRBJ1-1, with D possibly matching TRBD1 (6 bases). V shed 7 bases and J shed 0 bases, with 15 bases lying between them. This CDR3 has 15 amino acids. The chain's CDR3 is CASTPGAAMNTEAFF. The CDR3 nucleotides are TGTGCCAGCACGCCAGGGGCGGCCATGAACACTGAAGCTTTCTTT.

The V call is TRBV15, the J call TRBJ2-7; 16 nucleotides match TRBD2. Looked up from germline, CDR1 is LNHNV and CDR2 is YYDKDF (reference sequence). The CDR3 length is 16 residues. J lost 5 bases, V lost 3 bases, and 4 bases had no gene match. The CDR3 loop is CATSRGTSGRVDEQYF. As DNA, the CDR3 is TGTGCCACCAGCAGGGGGACTAGCGGGAGGGTCGACGAGCAGTACTTC.

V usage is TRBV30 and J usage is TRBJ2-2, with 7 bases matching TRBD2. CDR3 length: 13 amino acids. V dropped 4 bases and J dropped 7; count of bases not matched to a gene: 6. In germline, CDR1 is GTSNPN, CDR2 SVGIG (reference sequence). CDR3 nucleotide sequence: TGTGCCTGGAAATGGGAGCGGGGCGGGGAGCTGTTTTTT. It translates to CAWKWERGGELFF.

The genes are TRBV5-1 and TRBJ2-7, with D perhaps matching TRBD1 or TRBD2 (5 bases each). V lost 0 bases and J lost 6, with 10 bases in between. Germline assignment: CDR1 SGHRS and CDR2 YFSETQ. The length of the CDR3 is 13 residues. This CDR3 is CASSLGWGSEQYF. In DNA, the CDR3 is TGCGCCAGCAGCTTGGGCTGGGGGAGCGAGCAGTACTTC.

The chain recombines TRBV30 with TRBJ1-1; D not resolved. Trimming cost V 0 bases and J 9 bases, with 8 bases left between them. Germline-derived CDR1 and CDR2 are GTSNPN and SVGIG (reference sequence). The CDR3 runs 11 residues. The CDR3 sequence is CAWSVDKKAFF. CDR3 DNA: TGTGCCTGGAGTGTTGACAAGAAAGCTTTCTTT.

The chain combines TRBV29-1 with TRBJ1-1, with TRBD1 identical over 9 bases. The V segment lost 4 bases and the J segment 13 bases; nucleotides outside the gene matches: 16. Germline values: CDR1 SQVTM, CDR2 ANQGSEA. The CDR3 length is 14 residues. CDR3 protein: CSVVDRRDRDPSFF. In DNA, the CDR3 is TGCAGCGTTGTAGACCGTCGGGACAGGGACCCTAGTTTCTTT.

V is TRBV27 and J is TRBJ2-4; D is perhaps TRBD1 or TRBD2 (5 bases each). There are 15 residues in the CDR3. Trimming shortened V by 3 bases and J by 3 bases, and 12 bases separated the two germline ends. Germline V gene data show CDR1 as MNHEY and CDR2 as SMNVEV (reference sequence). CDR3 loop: CASSFRVAGKNIQYF. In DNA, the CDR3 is TGTGCCAGCAGTTTCAGGGTTGCGGGCAAAAACATTCAGTACTTC.

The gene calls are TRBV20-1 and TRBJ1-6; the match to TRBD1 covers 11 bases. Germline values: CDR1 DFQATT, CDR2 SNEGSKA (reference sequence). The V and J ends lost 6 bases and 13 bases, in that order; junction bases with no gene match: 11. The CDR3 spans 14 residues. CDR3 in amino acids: CSAPLGQGVSPLHF. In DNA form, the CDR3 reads TGCAGTGCCCCACTGGGACAGGGGGTTTCGCCCCTCCACTTT.

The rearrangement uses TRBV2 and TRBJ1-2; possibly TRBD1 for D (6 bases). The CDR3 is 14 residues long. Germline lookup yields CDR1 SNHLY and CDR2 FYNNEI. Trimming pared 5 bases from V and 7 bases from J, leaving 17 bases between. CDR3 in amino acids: CASSTQGLGGGYTF. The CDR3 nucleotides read TGTGCCAGCAGTACACAGGGCCTCGGGGGTGGCTACACCTTC. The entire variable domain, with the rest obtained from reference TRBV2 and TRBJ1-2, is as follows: EPEVTQTPSHQVTQMGQEVILRCVPISNHLYFYWYRQILGQKVEFLVSFYNNEISEKSEIFDDQFSVERPDGSNFTLKIRSTKLEDSAMYFCASSTQGLGGGYTFGSGTRLTVV.

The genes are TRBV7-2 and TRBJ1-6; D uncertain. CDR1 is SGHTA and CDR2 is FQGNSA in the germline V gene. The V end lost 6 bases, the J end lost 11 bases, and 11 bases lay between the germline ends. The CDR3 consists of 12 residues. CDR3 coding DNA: TGTGCCAGCAGTTCCAATCGGACACCCCTCCACTTT. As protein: CASSSNRTPLHF. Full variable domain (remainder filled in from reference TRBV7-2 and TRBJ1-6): GAGVSQSPSNKVTEKGKDVELRCDPISGHTALYWYRQSLGQGLEFLIYFQGNSAPDKSGLPSDRFSAERTGGSVSTLTIQRTQQEDSAVYLCASSSNRTPLHFGNGTRLTVT.

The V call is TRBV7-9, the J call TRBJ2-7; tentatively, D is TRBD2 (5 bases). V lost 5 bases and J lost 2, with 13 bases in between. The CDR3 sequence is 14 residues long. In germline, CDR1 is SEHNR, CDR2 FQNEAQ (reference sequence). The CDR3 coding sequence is TGTGCCAGCAGCGGTCGGGAAGGCCCCTACGAGCAGTACTTC. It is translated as CASSGREGPYEQYF.

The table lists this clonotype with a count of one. The CDR3 coding sequence is TGTGCCAGCACCCCCGGGGCGGGACTAGCCTTCGGTGAGCAGTTCTTC. As protein: CASTPGAGLAFGEQFF. This rearrangement joins TRBV6-6 to TRBJ2-1; 9 bases agree with TRBD2. The germline gives CDR1 MNHNY, CDR2 SVGAGI (reference sequence). The CDR3 runs 16 residues. Germline trimming cut 7 bases from V and 9 bases from J; bases unmatched to any gene: 16.

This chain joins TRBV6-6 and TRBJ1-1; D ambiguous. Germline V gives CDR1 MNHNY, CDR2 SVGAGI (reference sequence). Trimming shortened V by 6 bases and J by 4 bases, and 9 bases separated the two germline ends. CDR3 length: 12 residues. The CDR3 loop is CASRIRSTEAFF. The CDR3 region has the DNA TGTGCCAGCAGGATCAGAAGCACTGAAGCTTTCTTT.

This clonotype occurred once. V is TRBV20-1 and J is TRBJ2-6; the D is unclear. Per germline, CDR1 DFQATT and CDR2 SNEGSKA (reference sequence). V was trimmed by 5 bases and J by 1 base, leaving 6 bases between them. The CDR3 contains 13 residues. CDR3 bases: TGCAGTGCTTGGATATCTGGGGCCAACGTCCTGACTTTC. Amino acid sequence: CSAWISGANVLTF.

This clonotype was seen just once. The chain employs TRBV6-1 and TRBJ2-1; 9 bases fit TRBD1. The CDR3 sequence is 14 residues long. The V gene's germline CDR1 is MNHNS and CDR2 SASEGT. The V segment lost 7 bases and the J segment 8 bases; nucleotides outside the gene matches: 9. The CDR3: CASMPGQGLHEQFF. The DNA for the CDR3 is TGTGCCAGCATGCCGGGACAGGGACTACATGAGCAGTTCTTC.

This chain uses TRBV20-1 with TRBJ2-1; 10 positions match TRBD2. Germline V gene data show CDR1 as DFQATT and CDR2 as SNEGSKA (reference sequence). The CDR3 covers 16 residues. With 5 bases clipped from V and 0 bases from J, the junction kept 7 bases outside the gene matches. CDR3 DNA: TGCAGTGCTGGAGCGGGAGGGGCGACCTCCTACAATGAGCAGTTCTTC. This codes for CSAGAGGATSYNEQFF.

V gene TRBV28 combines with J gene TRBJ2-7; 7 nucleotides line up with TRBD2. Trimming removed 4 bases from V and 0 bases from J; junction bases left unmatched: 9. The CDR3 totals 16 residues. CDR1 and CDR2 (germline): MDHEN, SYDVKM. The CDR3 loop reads CASSSPSTSVSYEQYF. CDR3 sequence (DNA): TGTGCCAGCAGTTCCCCCTCAACTAGCGTCTCCTACGAGCAGTACTTC.

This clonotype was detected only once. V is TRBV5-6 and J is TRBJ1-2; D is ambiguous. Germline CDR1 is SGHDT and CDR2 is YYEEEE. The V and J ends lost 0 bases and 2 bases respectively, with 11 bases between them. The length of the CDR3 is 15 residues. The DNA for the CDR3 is TGTGCCAGCAGCTTGGCCTACCGAGAAAACTATGGCTACACCTTC. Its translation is CASSLAYRENYGYTF.

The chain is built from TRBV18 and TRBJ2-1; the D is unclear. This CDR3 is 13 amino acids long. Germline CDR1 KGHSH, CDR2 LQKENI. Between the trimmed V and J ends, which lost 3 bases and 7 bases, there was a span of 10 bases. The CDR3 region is CASSPVEGNEQFF. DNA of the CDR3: TGTGCCAGCTCACCCGTAGAAGGGAATGAGCAGTTCTTC. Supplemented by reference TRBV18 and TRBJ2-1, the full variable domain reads NAGVMQNPRHLVRRRGQEARLRCSPMKGHSHVYWYRQLPEEGLKFMVYLQKENIIDESGMPKERFSAEFPKEGPSILRIQQVVRGDSAAYFCASSPVEGNEQFFGPGTRLTVL.

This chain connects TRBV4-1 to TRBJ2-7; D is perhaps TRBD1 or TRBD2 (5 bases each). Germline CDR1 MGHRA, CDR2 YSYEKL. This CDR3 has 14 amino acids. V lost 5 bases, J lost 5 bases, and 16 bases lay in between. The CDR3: CASSGLLGEHEQYF. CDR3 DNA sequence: TGCGCCAGCAGCGGCCTCCTGGGGGAACACGAGCAGTACTTC.

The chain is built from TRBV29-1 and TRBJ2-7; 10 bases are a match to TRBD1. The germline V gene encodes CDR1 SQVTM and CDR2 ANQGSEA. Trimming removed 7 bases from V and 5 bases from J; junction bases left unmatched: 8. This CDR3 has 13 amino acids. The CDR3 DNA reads TGCAGCGCCTGGGACAGGGGCTTGGACGAGCAGTACTTC. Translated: CSAWDRGLDEQYF.

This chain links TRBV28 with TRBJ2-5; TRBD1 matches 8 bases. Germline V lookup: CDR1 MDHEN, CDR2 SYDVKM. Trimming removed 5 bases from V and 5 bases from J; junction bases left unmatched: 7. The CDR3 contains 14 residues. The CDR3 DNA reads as TGTGCCAGCAGTCTGGACAGGGCAGGGGAGACCCAGTACTTC. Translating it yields CASSLDRAGETQYF.

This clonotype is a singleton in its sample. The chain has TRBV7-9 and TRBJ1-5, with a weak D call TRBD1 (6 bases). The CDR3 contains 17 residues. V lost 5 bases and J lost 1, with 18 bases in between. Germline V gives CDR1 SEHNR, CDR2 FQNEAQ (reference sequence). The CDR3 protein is CASSPPGWGASNQPQHF. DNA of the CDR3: TGTGCCAGCAGCCCCCCCGGCTGGGGGGCCAGCAATCAGCCCCAGCATTTT.

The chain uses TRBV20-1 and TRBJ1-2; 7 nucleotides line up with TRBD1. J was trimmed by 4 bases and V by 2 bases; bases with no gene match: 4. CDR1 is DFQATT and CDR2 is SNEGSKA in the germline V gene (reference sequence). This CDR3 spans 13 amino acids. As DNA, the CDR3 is TGCAGTGCTAGACAGGGGGTAACCTATGGCTACACCTTC. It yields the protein CSARQGVTYGYTF.

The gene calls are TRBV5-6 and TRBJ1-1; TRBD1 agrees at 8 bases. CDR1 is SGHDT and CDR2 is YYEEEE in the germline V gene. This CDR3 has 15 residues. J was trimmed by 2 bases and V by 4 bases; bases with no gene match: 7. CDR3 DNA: TGTGCCAGCAGCACTCTACAGGGGGATAACACTGAAGCTTTCTTT. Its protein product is CASSTLQGDNTEAFF.

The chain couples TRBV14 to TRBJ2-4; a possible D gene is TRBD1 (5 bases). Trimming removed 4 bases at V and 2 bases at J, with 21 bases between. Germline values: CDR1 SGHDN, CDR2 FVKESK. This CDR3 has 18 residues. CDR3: CASSLSLVKGRSKNIQYF. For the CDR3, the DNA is TGTGCCAGCAGCCTTTCCCTGGTGAAGGGGCGATCCAAAAACATTCAGTACTTC.

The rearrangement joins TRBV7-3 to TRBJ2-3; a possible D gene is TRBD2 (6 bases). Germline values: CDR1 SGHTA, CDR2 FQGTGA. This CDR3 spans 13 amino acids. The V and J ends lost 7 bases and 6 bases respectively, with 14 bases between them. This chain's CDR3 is CASKVSSEDTQYF. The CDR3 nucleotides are TGTGCCAGCAAGGTCTCTAGCGAGGATACGCAGTATTTT.

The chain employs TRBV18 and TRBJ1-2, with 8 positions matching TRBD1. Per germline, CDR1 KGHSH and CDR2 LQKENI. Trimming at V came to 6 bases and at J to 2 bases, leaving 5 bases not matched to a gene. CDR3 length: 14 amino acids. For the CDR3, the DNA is TGTGCCAGCTCCCCGGGACAGGCCAACTATGGCTACACCTTC. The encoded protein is CASSPGQANYGYTF.

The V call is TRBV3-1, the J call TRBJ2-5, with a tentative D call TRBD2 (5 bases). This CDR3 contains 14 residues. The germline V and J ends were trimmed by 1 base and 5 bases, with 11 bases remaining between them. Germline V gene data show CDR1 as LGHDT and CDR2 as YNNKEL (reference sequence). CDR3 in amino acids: CASSQGGGEETQYF. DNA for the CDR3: TGTGCCAGCAGCCAAGGCGGAGGAGAGGAGACCCAGTACTTC.

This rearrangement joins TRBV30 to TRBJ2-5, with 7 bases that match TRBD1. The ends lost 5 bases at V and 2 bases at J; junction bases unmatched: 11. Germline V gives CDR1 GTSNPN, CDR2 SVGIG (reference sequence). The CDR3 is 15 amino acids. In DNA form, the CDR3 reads TGTGCCTGGGAAACCGGACAGGCAAGACAAGAGACCCAGTACTTC. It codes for CAWETGQARQETQYF.